This T cell receptor (beta chain) was retrieved from a study of blood T cell repertoires in COVID-19. Study summary: Nucleic acid was either cDNA or gDNA, and it came from T cells, B-cell-depleted T cells, or PBMCs.

This clone was picked up one time. In the authors' workflow: Estimation of nucleated cell counts relied on the amplification of reference gene primers. TCRdb keeps only in-frame clones here, not all; method: immunoSEQ multiplex PCR. The DNA was the basis for D and trimming; V, J and clone size are from that table. The data show hundreds of thousands of clones, about nine tenths seen once. Everyone who took part was 18 to 89 years old, and they came from 20 to 25 US areas. Donors were grouped by their self-reported clinical history. The germline gives CDR1 SGHRS, CDR2 YFSETQ. V trimming: 0 bases; J trimming: 5 bases; junction bases outside the gene matches: 10. The CDR3 sequence is 16 residues long.

The chain carries TRBV5-1 and TRBJ1-2; 7 nucleotides align to TRBD1. The sample was PBMCs or T cells enriched from blood (not recorded which). The TCR comes from a woman in her 30s who had recovered from COVID-19. DNA of the CDR3: TGCGCCAGCAGCTTGGATTCCCGGGACAGCGTATATGGCTACACCTTC. Its protein product is CASSLDSRDSVYGYTF.